The present entry profiles one T cell receptor (beta chain) with its context. Antigen specificity is unknown. cDNA synthesis used the whole RNA isolate, giving expressed TCRB sequences. Each sample of naive, central memory or regulatory T cells had, on average, around 3.3 million reads. Sequenced by immunoSEQ multiplex PCR; TCRdb stores in-frame clones only, minus some. The sample contains about 660,000 clones, about an eighth of which appear only once. This sample was taken from a study of beta chain features in type 1 diabetes. V was trimmed by 3 bases and J by 3 bases, leaving 15 bases between them. This CDR3 has 15 amino acids. Germline-derived CDR1 and CDR2 are SGHNT and YYREEE (reference sequence). Study-wide points: TCRB CDR3s from Type 1 diabetes patients were moderately but significantly shorter in all four CD4+ subsets.

Every sorted population was more than 98% pure. The material sequenced was naive CD4+ T cells from blood. V and J are TRBV5-4 and TRBJ1-2; a weak D match, TRBD1 (5 bases). The sequence was obtained from a man aged 18 to 30 with type 1 diabetes. The CDR3 coding sequence is TGTGCCAGCAGCTCCAGGGTTTCCCTAGACTATGGCTACACCTTC. This gives the protein CASSSRVSLDYGYTF.